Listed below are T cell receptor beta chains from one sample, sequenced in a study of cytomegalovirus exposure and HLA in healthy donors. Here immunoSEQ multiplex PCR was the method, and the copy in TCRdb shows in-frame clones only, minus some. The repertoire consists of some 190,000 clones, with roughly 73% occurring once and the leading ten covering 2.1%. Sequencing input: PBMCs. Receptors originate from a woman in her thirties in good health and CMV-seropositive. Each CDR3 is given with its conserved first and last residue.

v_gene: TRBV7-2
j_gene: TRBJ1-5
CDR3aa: CASSLAGDYRPQHF

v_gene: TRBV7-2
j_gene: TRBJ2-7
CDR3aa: CASSLVWQVSYEQYF

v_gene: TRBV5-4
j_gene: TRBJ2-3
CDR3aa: CASSDRGTVQWDTQYF

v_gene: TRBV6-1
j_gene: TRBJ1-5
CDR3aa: CASSESTPLSNQPQHF

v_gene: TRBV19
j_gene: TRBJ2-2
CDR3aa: CASSMRIVGELFF

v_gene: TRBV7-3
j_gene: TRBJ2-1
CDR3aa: CASSPRTSGAHNEQFF

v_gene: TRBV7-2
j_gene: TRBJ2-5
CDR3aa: CASSTTSGRAGETQYF

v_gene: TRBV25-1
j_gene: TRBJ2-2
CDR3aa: CASSGPSWTGELFF

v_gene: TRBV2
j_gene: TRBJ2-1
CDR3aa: CANNLAGGPYEQFF

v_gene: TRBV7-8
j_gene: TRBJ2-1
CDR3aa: CASVRLAGYNEQFF

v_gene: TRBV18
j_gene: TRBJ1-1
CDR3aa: CASSPSRQENTEAFF

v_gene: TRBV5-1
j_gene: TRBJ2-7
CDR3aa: CASSPGQGAYEQYF

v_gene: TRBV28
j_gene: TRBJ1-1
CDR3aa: CASSIRGENTEAFF

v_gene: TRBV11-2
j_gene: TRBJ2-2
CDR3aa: CASSSRQGGTGELFF

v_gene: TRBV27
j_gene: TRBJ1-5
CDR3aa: CASKRQGARTSGNQPQHF

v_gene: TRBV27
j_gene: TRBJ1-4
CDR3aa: CASSLGGQGFEKLFF

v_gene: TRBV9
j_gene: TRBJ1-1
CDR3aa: CASSAGTGGGTEAFF

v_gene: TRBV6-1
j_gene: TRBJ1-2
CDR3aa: CASRETGMDGYTF

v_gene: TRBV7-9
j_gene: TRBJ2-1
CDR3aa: CASSPRRAGGDNEQFF

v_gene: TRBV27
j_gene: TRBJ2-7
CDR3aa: CASSSWGLTYEQYF

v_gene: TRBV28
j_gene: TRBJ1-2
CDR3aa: CASSLSPAGGGYTF

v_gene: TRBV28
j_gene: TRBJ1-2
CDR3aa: CASKQGGLDYGYTF

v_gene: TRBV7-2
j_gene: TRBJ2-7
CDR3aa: CASSLVAAGGPYEQYF

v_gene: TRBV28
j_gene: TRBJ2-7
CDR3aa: CASSFTSGTLSYEQYF

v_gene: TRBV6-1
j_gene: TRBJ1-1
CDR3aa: CASSDQGAGTEAFF

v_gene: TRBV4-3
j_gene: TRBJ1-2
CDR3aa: CASSQDGGERYYGYTF

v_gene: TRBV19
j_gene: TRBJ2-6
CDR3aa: CASSRGSGANVLTF

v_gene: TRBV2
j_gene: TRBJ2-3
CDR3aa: CATRRLPTDTQYF

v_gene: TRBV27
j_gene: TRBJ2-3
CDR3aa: CASSGQGRGRDTQYF

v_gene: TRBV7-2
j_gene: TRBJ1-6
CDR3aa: CASSYAGQGESPLHF

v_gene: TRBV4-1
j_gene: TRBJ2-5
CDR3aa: CASSQDQSGWETQYF